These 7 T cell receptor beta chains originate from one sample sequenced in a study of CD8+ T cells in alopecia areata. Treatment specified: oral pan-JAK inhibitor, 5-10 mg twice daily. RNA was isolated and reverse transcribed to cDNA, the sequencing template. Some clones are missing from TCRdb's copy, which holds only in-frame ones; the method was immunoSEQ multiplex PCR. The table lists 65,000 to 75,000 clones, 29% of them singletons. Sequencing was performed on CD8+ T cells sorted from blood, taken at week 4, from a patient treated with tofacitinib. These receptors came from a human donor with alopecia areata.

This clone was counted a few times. Here the CDR3 reads CSVEIGELFF. CDR3 in DNA: TGCAGCGTTGAAATCGGGGAGCTGTTTTTT. The chain joins TRBV29-1 to TRBJ2-2; D gene ambiguous. The CDR3 consists of 10 residues. Germline V gives CDR1 SQVTM, CDR2 ANQGSEA. V was cut by 2 bases and J by 7 bases, with 2 bases left in between.

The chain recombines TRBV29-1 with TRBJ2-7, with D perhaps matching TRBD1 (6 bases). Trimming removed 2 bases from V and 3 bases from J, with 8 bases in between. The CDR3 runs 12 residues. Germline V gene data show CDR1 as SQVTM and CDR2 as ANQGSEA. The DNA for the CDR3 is TGCAGCGTTGAAACAGGGAACTACGAGCAGTACTTC. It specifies CSVETGNYEQYF.

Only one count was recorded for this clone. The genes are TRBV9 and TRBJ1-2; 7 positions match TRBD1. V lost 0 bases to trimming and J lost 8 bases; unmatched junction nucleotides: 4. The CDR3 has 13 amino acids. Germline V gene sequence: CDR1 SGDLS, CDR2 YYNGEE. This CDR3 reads CASSVGQGEGYTF. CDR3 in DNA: TGTGCCAGCAGCGTAGGACAGGGAGAGGGCTACACCTTC.

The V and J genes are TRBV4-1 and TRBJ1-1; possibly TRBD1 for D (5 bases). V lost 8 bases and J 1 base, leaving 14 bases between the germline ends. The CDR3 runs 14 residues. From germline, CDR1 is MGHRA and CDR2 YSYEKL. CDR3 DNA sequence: TGCGCCAGCGCGGACAAGCGGTGGAACACTGAAGCTTTCTTT. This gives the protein CASADKRWNTEAFF.

CDR3 DNA: TGTGCCAGCAGTTTATCTAGCGGGAGTCTGAATGAGCAGTTCTTC. This translates into CASSLSSGSLNEQFF. The rearrangement links TRBV27 to TRBJ2-1; 9 bases are shared with TRBD2. V lost 0 bases to trimming and J lost 7 bases; unmatched junction nucleotides: 4. This CDR3 spans 15 amino acids. In germline, CDR1 is MNHEY, CDR2 SMNVEV (reference sequence).

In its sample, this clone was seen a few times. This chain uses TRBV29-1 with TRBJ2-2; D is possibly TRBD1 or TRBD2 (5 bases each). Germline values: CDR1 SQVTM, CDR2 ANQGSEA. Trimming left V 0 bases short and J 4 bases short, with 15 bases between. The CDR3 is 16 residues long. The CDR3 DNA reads TGCAGCGTTGAAGAAGTTGGCTTTGGGGGCACCGGGGAGCTGTTTTTT. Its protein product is CSVEEVGFGGTGELFF.

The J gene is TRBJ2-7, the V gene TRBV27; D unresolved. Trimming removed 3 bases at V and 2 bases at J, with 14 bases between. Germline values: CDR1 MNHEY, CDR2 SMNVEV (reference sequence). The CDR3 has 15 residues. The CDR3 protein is CASSLRALQAYEQYF. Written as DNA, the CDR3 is TGTGCCAGCAGTTTGCGCGCCCTCCAGGCCTACGAGCAGTACTTC.